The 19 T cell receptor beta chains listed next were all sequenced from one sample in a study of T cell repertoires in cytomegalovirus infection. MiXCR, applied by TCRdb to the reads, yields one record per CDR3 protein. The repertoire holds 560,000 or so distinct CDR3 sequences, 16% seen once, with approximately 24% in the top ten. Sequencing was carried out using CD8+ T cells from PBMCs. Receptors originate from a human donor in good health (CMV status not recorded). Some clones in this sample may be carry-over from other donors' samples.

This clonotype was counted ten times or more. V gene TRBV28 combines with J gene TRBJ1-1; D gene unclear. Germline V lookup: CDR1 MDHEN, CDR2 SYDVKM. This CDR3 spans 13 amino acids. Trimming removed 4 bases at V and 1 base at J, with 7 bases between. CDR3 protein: CASSSYTNTEAFF. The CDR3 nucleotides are TGTGCCAGCAGTTCATACACGAACACTGAAGCTTTCTTT.

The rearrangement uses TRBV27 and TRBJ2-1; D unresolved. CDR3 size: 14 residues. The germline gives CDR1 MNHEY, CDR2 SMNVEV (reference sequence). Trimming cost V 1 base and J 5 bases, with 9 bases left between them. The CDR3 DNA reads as TGTGCCAGCAGTTTATGGAGACCAGACAATGAGCAGTTCTTC. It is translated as CASSLWRPDNEQFF.

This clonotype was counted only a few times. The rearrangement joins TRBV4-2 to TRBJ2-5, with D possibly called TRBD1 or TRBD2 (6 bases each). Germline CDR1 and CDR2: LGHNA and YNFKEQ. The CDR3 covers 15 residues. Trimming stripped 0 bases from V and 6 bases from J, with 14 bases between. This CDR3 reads CASSQEDGGTKTQYF. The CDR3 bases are TGTGCCAGCAGCCAAGAGGACGGGGGCACCAAGACCCAGTACTTC.

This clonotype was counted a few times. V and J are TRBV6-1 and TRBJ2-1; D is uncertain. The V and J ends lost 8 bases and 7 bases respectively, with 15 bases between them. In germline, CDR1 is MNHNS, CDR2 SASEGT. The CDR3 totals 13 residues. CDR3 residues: CASLRTGQNEQFF. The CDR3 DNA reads TGTGCCAGCCTCCGAACGGGTCAGAATGAGCAGTTCTTC.

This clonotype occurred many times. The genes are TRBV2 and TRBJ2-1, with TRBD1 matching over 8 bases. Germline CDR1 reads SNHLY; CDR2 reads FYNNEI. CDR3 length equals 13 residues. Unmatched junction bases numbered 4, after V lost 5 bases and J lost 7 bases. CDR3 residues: CASSSRTGNEQFF. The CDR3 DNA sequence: TGTGCCAGCAGTTCTCGGACAGGGAATGAGCAGTTCTTC.

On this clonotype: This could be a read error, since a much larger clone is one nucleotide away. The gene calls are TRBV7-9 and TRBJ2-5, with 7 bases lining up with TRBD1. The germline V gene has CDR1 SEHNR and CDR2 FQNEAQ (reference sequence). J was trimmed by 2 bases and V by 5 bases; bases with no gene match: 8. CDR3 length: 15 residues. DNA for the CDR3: TGTGCCAGCAGCAAACGGGACAGAGAACAAGAGACCCAGTACTTC. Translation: CASSKRDREQETQYF.

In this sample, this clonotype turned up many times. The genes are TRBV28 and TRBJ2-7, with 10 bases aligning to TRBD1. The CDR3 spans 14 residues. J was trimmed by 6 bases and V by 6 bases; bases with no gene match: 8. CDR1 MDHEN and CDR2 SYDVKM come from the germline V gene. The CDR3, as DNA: TGTGCCAGCAGAACTCCGGGACAGGGGAGCGAGCAGTACTTC. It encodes CASRTPGQGSEQYF.

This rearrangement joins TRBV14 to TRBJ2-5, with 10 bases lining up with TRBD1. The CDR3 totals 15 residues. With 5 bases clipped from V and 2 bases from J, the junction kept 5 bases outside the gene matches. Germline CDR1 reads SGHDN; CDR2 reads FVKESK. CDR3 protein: CASSGTGDQQETQYF. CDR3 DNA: TGTGCCAGCAGCGGGACAGGGGATCAACAAGAGACCCAGTACTTC.

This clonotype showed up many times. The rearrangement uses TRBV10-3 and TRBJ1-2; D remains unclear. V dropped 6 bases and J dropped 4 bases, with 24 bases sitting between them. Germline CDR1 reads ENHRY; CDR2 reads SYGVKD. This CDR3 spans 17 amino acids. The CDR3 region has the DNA TGTGCCATCAGGATCACACGGAACGGGGAACCGGGCTATGGCTACACCTTC. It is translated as CAIRITRNGEPGYGYTF.

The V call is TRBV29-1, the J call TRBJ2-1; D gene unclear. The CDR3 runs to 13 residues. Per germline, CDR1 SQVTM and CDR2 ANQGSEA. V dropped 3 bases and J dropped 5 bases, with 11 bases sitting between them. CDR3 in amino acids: CSVEGGLHNEQFF. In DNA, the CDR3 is TGCAGCGTTGAGGGCGGCCTTCACAATGAGCAGTTCTTC.

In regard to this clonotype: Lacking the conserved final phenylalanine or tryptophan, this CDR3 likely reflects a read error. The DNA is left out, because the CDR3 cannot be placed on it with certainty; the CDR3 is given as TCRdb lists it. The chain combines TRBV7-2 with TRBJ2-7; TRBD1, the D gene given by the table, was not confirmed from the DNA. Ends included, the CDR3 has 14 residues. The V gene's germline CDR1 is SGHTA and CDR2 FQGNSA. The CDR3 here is CASSWDTPGDDQEY.

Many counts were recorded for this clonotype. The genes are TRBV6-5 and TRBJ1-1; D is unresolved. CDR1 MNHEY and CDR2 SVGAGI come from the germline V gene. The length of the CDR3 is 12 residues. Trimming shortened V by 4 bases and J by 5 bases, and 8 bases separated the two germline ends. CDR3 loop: CASSFGLTEAFF. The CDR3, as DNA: TGTGCCAGCAGTTTTGGGTTGACTGAAGCTTTCTTT.

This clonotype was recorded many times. The DNA for the CDR3 is TGTGCCAGCAGCTTAGCGAGCAGGGCAGAGGTTCGGAACACTGAAGCTTTCTTT. Its protein is CASSLASRAEVRNTEAFF. The genes are TRBV7-2 and TRBJ1-1, with a possible D match to TRBD1 (5 bases). Germline CDR1 is SGHTA and CDR2 is FQGNSA. V was clipped by 0 bases and J by 1 base, with 18 bases between them. This CDR3 has 18 amino acids.

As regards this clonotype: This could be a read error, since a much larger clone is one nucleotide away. DNA for the CDR3: TGTGCCAGCAGCTACCTAGCGGAGAACACCGGGGTGCTGTTTTTT. Translating gives CASSYLAENTGVLFF. V gene TRBV5-4 combines with J gene TRBJ2-2, with 7 bases that match TRBD2. CDR3 size: 15 residues. Germline CDR1 and CDR2: SGHNT and YYREEE (reference sequence). The variable domain in full, completed from reference TRBV5-4 and TRBJ2-2, reads ETGVTQSPTHLIKTRGQQVTLRCSSQSGHNTVSWYQQALGQGPQFIFQYYREEENGRGNFPPRFSGLQFPNYSSELNVNALELDDSALYLCASSYLAENTGVLFFGEGSRLTVL.

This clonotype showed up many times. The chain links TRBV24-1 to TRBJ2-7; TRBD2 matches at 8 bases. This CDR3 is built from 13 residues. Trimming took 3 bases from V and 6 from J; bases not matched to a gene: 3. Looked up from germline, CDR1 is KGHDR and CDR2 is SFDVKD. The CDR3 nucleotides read TGTGCCACCAGTGATCGGGAGGGCCCCGAGCAGTACTTC. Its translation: CATSDREGPEQYF.

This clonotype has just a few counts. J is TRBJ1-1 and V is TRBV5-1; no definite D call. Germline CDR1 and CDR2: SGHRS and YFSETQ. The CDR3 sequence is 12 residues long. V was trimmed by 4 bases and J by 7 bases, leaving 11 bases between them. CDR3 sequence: CASSPPKGEAFF. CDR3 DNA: TGCGCCAGCAGCCCCCCCAAGGGTGAAGCTTTCTTT.

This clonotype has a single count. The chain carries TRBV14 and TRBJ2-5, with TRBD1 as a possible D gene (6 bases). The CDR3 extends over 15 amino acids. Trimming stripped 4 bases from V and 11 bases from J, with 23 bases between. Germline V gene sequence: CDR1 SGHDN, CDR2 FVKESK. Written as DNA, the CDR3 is TGTGCCAGCAGCCCGGGTGCAGGGGAGACGGAGTCTCAGTACTTC. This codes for CASSPGAGETESQYF.

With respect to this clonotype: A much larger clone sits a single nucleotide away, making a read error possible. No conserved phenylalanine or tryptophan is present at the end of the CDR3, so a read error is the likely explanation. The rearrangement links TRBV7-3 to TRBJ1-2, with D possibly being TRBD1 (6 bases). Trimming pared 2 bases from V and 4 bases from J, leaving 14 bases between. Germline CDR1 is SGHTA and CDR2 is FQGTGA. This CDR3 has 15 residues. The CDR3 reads CASSLDGRGTYGYTL. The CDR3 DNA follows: TGTGCCAGCAGCTTAGATGGCAGGGGAACCTATGGCTACACCTTA.

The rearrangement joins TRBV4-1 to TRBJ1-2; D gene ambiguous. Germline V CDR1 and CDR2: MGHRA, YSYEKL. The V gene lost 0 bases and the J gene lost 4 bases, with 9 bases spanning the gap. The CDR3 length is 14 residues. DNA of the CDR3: TGCGCCAGCAGCCAAGATATAAGGACCTATGGCTACACCTTC. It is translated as CASSQDIRTYGYTF.